This TCR beta chain appears in the sequencing data of a study of T cell responses to AZD1222 COVID-19 vaccine. Notes on the study in general: Females made up more of the donors, who were largely white British, and clonal diversity may have come out too low. In all cases, repertoires were sampled only after the peak T cell response. Reports indicate that nearly half of spike-specific TCRs are directed at unmutated variant regions. Recipients of AZD1222 seropositive at baseline numbered only six or seven.

The CDR3 runs to 13 residues. The V end lost 1 base, the J end lost 3 bases, and 7 bases lay between the germline ends. Germline CDR1 reads SGHNT; CDR2 reads YYREEE (reference sequence). Only in-frame clones appear in the TCRdb table, and some are missing; sequencing was by immunoSEQ multiplex PCR. This table has about 120,000 clones, about 85% appearing once. This clone was detected once. The antigen remains unidentified. This receptor was taken from an adult in good health. The chain links TRBV5-4 to TRBJ1-1; no clear D. The material sequenced was peripheral blood, taken on day 0 of AZD1222 vaccination. The CDR3 protein is CASSLNLDTEAFF. The CDR3 DNA reads TGTGCCAGCAGCTTGAATCTGGACACTGAAGCTTTCTTT.